This TCR beta chain is drawn from a study of Graves' ophthalmopathy and Graves' hyperthyroidism. Diagnostic conclusions were grounded in clinical symptoms, serum thyroxine, TRAb, thyroid ultrasound and orbital computed tomography. Germline values: CDR1 MGHRA, CDR2 YSYEKL. Trimming cost V 1 base and J 2 bases, with 11 bases left between them. The CDR3 loop spans 15 amino acids. Amplification targeted the TCR beta CDR3 regions, with RNA transcripts as the source material. RT-PCR was first run with HTBI primers, then multiplex PCR in a second round. TCRdb recomputed calls from the multiplex PCR reads with MiXCR, one row per CDR3 protein. This table holds roughly 1.1 million distinct CDR3 sequences, less than 45% found once.

The source of this sequence is an adult man with Graves' hyperthyroidism. Material: peripheral blood or thyroid tissue (not recorded which). The chain is built from TRBV4-1 and TRBJ1-2; the D gene is possibly TRBD1 (5 bases). The CDR3 reads CASSQGERQNYGYTF. CDR3 sequence (DNA): TGCGCCAGCAGCCAAGGGGAGCGACAGAACTATGGCTACACCTTC.